The TCR beta chain described here comes from a study of blood T cell repertoires in COVID-19. About the research overall: Sites across the United States, Italy and Spain contributed samples from acute and convalescent COVID-19. PBMCs, B-cell-depleted T cells, or T cells provided the cDNA or gDNA that made up the material.

Authors' data handling: Estimation of nucleated cell counts was performed using reference gene primer amplification. Produced via immunoSEQ multiplex PCR; TCRdb's table is partial and in-frame only. The DNA gave D and trimming, while V, J and clone size come from that table. The sample lists 55,000 to 75,000 clones, 70% to 90% occurring once. This receptor was identified in a human donor with active COVID-19. The donor label of this sample is uncertain. The specimen sequenced was peripheral blood.

The CDR3 bases are TGTGCCAGCAGCTCCGGGGGGACTCTATTGGCGCAGTATTTT. Amino acid sequence: CASSSGGTLLAQYF. This chain joins TRBV7-9 and TRBJ2-3, with 7 bases aligning to TRBD2. V shed 4 bases, J shed 10 bases, and the junction held 11 bases outside the gene matches. The CDR3 consists of 14 residues. From germline, CDR1 is SEHNR and CDR2 FQNEAQ (reference sequence).